This TCR beta chain appears in the sequencing data of a study of radiation and T cells in renal cell carcinoma. Germline V gene sequence: CDR1 KGHSH, CDR2 LQKENI. CDR3 length: 14 amino acids. Trimming took 6 bases from V and 8 from J, leaving 16 bases between them. Clones were read by immunoSEQ multiplex PCR, and TCRdb kept only the in-frame ones, dropping some. The sample lists approximately 65,000 clones, about three quarters seen once, with 6.5% to 7.5% in the top ten. Documented time point: blood 4 weeks post-SBRT, at nephrectomy. Treatment here: 15 Gy SBRT to primary tumor, nephrectomy 4 weeks later. Nephrectomy followed 15 Gy stereotactic body radiation by 4 weeks.

The sequencing used blood, collected from a patient whose treatment included radiotherapy and nephrectomy. The origin of this receptor is a man between 60 and 75 years old with renal cell carcinoma. The genes are TRBV18 and TRBJ1-4; TRBD1 is a possible D gene (5 bases). The CDR3 loop reads CASSVAGVPEKLFF. The DNA of the CDR3 is TGTGCCAGCTCGGTGGCGGGGGTCCCCGAAAAACTGTTTTTT. The entire variable domain, with the rest obtained from reference TRBV18 and TRBJ1-4, is as follows: NAGVMQNPRHLVRRRGQEARLRCSPMKGHSHVYWYRQLPEEGLKFMVYLQKENIIDESGMPKERFSAEFPKEGPSILRIQQVVRGDSAAYFCASSVAGVPEKLFFGSGTQLSVL.